Presented here are 30 T cell receptor beta chains from one specimen sequenced in a study of blood T cells in healthy people across ages. Then a second PCR, running about 7 to 11 cycles, was carried out with a sample-barcoded 5' primer and a J-beta primer mix. TCRdb re-called the 5' RACE reads through MiXCR, storing one row per CDR3 protein. The sample includes approximately 780,000 distinct CDR3 sequences, 20% to 30% seen only once; the top ten take around 3%. Another study also made use of these data, one on T cells of mothers and their children.

Sequenced material: blood. Receptors originate from a boy aged 10-17 years in good health.

This clonotype has just a few counts. J is TRBJ2-7 and V is TRBV27; D is uncertain. V gave up 5 bases and J gave up 3 bases, with 20 bases separating them. The CDR3 has 16 residues. Germline V lookup: CDR1 MNHEY, CDR2 SMNVEV (reference sequence). CDR3 sequence reads: CASSPALGWELYEQYF. The CDR3 bases are TGTGCCAGCAGTCCCGCTTTAGGTTGGGAACTCTACGAGCAGTACTTC.

This clonotype occurred a few times. The gene calls are TRBV28 and TRBJ2-3; D might be TRBD1 (5 bases). CDR1 and CDR2 (germline): MDHEN, SYDVKM. The CDR3 is 17 amino acids. Trimming took 5 bases from V and 6 from J, leaving 24 bases between them. CDR3 nucleotide sequence: TGTGCCAGCAGTCCAACCCCACACGGGCCCTCAGGGGATACGCAGTATTTT. It is translated as CASSPTPHGPSGDTQYF.

The chain carries TRBV11-2 and TRBJ2-7; D gene unclear. Trimming removed 4 bases at V and 3 bases at J, with 10 bases between. Per the germline V gene, CDR1 is SGHAT and CDR2 is FQNNGV. This CDR3 is 13 amino acids long. CDR3 protein: CASSSEVIYEQYF. CDR3 sequence (DNA): TGTGCCAGCAGCTCTGAGGTGATCTACGAGCAGTACTTC.

The chain links TRBV6-5 to TRBJ2-5, with no clear D. Germline lookup yields CDR1 MNHEY and CDR2 SVGAGI. The CDR3 contains 13 residues. The V and J ends lost 6 bases and 6 bases respectively, with 14 bases between them. The DNA for the CDR3 is TGTGCCAGCAGCTCCGACAAGGTGAAGACCCAGTACTTC. This translates into CASSSDKVKTQYF.

The rearrangement links TRBV4-2 to TRBJ2-1; TRBD2 agrees at 8 bases. After removal of 1 base from V and 6 bases from J, the junction contained 5 bases not matched to a gene. Germline V gives CDR1 LGHNA, CDR2 YNFKEQ. The CDR3 sequence is 15 residues long. The CDR3 DNA sequence: TGTGCCAGCAGCCAAGGGGGACTAGGGCTCAATGAGCAGTTCTTC. It encodes CASSQGGLGLNEQFF.

This clonotype came up a few times. This sequence joins TRBV5-1 and TRBJ2-5, with 9 bases identical to TRBD1. The J call may be faulty, since TRBJ2-1 better matches the DNA end. The CDR3 covers 16 residues. Germline CDR1 reads SGHRS; CDR2 reads YFSETQ. This CDR3 is CASSRRGQGVGHEQFF. CDR3 coding DNA: TGCGCCAGCAGCCGGCGGGGACAGGGTGTCGGTCATGAGCAGTTCTTC.

V gene TRBV29-1 combines with J gene TRBJ2-1; TRBD1 agrees at 7 bases. This CDR3 region has 12 residues. Trimming cost V 1 base and J 6 bases; bases outside gene matches: 0. Germline CDR1 is SQVTM and CDR2 is ANQGSEA. The CDR3 region is CSVEAGGNEQFF. The CDR3 DNA sequence: TGCAGCGTTGAAGCAGGGGGCAATGAGCAGTTCTTC.

In its sample, this clonotype was seen a few times. The J gene is TRBJ2-4, the V gene TRBV6-2 or TRBV6-3; 10 bases line up with TRBD2. Per germline, CDR1 MNHEY and CDR2 SVGEGT. The length of the CDR3 is 15 residues. J lost 6 bases, V lost 4 bases, and 6 bases had no gene match. CDR3 in amino acids: CASSWVAGGRNIQYF. DNA for the CDR3: TGTGCCAGCAGTTGGGTAGCGGGGGGCCGAAACATTCAGTACTTC.

This clonotype turned up a few times. The J gene is TRBJ1-2, the V gene TRBV20-1; TRBD1 might be the D (6 bases). The CDR3 extends over 13 amino acids. The V gene lost 0 bases and the J gene lost 6 bases, with 11 bases spanning the gap. Germline V gene lookup returns CDR1 DFQATT and CDR2 SNEGSKA (reference sequence). DNA of the CDR3: TGCAGTGCTAGAGATCAGCCAGGGGATGGCTACACCTTC. The encoded protein is CSARDQPGDGYTF.

For this clonotype: This may come from a read error, since a much larger clone is one base off. J is TRBJ2-5 and V is TRBV3-1; TRBD2 agrees at 13 bases. The trim removed 4 bases at V and 4 bases at J, leaving 0 bases unmatched. The CDR3 loop spans 14 amino acids. Germline V gene sequence: CDR1 LGHDT, CDR2 YNNKEL (reference sequence). CDR3 loop: CASSRTSGRETQYF. CDR3 in DNA: TGTGCCAGCAGCCGGACTAGCGGGAGAGAGACCCAGTACTTC.

This clonotype was observed a handful of times. The CDR3 bases are TGCGCCAGCAGCCCCGCCAGGACACAAAACATTCAGTACTTC. This translates into CASSPARTQNIQYF. The rearrangement joins TRBV5-1 to TRBJ2-4; D is perhaps TRBD1 (5 bases). CDR1 and CDR2 (germline): SGHRS, YFSETQ. Deletions cut 4 bases from V and 5 bases from J, with 13 bases between. The CDR3 runs 14 residues.

This clonotype appeared a few times. J is TRBJ1-2 and V is TRBV6-5, with 9 bases lining up with TRBD1. With V trimmed by 9 bases and J by 6 bases, 11 bases remained unmatched. Germline lookup yields CDR1 MNHEY and CDR2 SVGAGI. There are 14 residues in the CDR3. This CDR3 reads CASFRTGDIDGYTF. The CDR3 nucleotides read TGTGCCAGTTTCCGGACAGGGGATATCGATGGCTACACCTTC.

This clonotype was detected a few times. This chain joins TRBV7-2 and TRBJ2-7, with 8 bases matching TRBD2. CDR3 length: 15 residues. Germline V gives CDR1 SGHTA, CDR2 FQGNSA. Unmatched junction bases numbered 8, after V lost 5 bases and J lost 2 bases. CDR3 amino acids: CASSLRAGVAYEQYF. The CDR3 DNA follows: TGTGCCAGCAGCCTAAGAGCGGGGGTTGCCTACGAGCAGTACTTC.

This clonotype occurred a few times. The J gene is TRBJ1-2, the V gene TRBV11-2; D is ambiguous. Trimming left V 5 bases short and J 4 bases short, with 20 bases between. The CDR3 extends over 16 amino acids. Germline V gives CDR1 SGHAT, CDR2 FQNNGV. The CDR3 protein is CASSPESSQSFYGYTF. The CDR3 DNA sequence: TGTGCCAGCAGCCCAGAGTCATCCCAGAGTTTCTATGGCTACACCTTC.

In this sample, this clonotype turned up a few times. The rearrangement uses TRBV20-1 and TRBJ2-5, with 10 positions matching TRBD2. Germline V gene data show CDR1 as DFQATT and CDR2 as SNEGSKA (reference sequence). The V and J ends lost 3 bases and 4 bases, in that order; junction bases with no gene match: 5. The CDR3 is 14 amino acids. The CDR3 DNA sequence: TGCAGTGCTAGCCAAGCGGGGGGGCGAGAGACCCAGTACTTC. Protein: CSASQAGGRETQYF.

In DNA, the CDR3 is TGCGCCAGCAGCCCCCGGGGACAGGGCTCTGGAAACACCATATATTTT. Its translation is CASSPRGQGSGNTIYF. This chain uses TRBV4-1 with TRBJ1-3; 9 positions agree with TRBD1. The CDR3 is made up of 16 amino acids. V shed 4 bases, J shed 0 bases, and the junction held 4 bases outside the gene matches. The germline V gene encodes CDR1 MGHRA and CDR2 YSYEKL.

The sample holds many counts of this clonotype. J is TRBJ2-5 and V is TRBV5-1; TRBD1 matches at 8 bases. Germline V CDR1 and CDR2: SGHRS, YFSETQ. The CDR3 runs 14 residues. The trim removed 2 bases at V and 1 base at J, leaving 1 base unmatched. The CDR3 sequence is CASSLQGVQETQYF. The DNA of the CDR3 is TGCGCCAGCAGCTTACAGGGGGTCCAAGAGACCCAGTACTTC. Full variable domain (missing parts from reference TRBV5-1 and TRBJ2-5): KAGVTQTPRYLIKTRGQQVTLSCSPISGHRSVSWYQQTPGQGLQFLFEYFSETQRNKGNFPGRFSGRQFSNSRSEMNVSTLELGDSALYLCASSLQGVQETQYFGPGTRLLVL.

V is TRBV27 and J is TRBJ2-5, with D possibly matching TRBD2 (7 bases). The end of the DNA aligns better with TRBJ2-1, so the J call may be wrong. This CDR3 has 15 amino acids. From germline, CDR1 is MNHEY and CDR2 SMNVEV (reference sequence). CDR3 in DNA: TGTGCCAGCAGTCTTGGGGGGGGCTGGATCAATGAGCAGTTCTTC. Translated: CASSLGGGWINEQFF.

This sequence joins TRBV4-1 and TRBJ1-1; D ambiguous. Trimming took 3 bases from V and 4 from J, leaving 12 bases between them. Germline V gene lookup returns CDR1 MGHRA and CDR2 YSYEKL. The CDR3 is 14 residues long. CDR3 bases: TGCGCCAGCAGCCACAAACGGGAGGGCACTGAAGCTTTCTTT. This sequence encodes CASSHKREGTEAFF.

The V gene is TRBV10-3, the J gene TRBJ2-7, with TRBD1 matching over 8 bases. Germline CDR1 and CDR2: ENHRY and SYGVKD. The CDR3 has 13 amino acids. J lost 2 bases, V lost 11 bases, and 8 bases had no gene match. The CDR3 coding sequence is TGTGCCGCTGGGACAGGTTATACCTACGAGCAGTACTTC. Its protein product is CAAGTGYTYEQYF.

A few counts support this clonotype. V usage is TRBV4-1 and J usage is TRBJ2-7, with 10 bases lining up with TRBD2. After removal of 0 bases from V and 7 bases from J, the junction contained 15 bases not matched to a gene. From germline, CDR1 is MGHRA and CDR2 YSYEKL. CDR3 length: 18 residues. The DNA of the CDR3 is TGCGCCAGCAGCCAAGACGCGCACATAGCGGGGGGCCAGAAGGAGCAGTACTTC. Its protein is CASSQDAHIAGGQKEQYF.

J is TRBJ2-7 and V is TRBV15, with TRBD1 matching 10 bases. Germline values: CDR1 LNHNV, CDR2 YYDKDF (reference sequence). There are 14 residues in the CDR3. V was clipped by 9 bases and J by 4 bases; unmatched bases: 9. The CDR3 sequence is CATTGRDRGYEQYF. The CDR3 DNA follows: TGTGCCACAACCGGTAGGGACAGGGGATACGAGCAGTACTTC. Supplemented by reference TRBV15 and TRBJ2-7, the full variable domain reads DAMVIQNPRYQVTQFGKPVTLSCSQTLNHNVMYWYQQKSSQAPKLLFHYYDKDFNNEADTPDNFQSRRPNTSFCFLDIRSPGLGDTAMYLCATTGRDRGYEQYFGPGTRLTVT.

The chain recombines TRBV6-1 with TRBJ2-5, with 10 bases fitting TRBD1. The V gene's germline CDR1 is MNHNS and CDR2 SASEGT. The CDR3 contains 16 residues. The V gene end was trimmed by 10 bases and the J gene end by 4 bases; junction bases not matched to a gene: 15. The DNA of the CDR3 is TGTGCCATCCCAGCCGGGACAGGGGCTTCTTTAGAGACCCAGTACTTC. Translating it yields CAIPAGTGASLETQYF.

The V gene is TRBV10-3, the J gene TRBJ1-2; TRBD1 might be the D (5 bases). From germline, CDR1 is ENHRY and CDR2 SYGVKD. The CDR3 runs 15 residues. Trimming removed 0 bases at V and 3 bases at J, with 11 bases between. As DNA, the CDR3 is TGTGCCATCAGTGAGTCGACCCAGGGACACTATGGCTACACCTTC. This translates into CAISESTQGHYGYTF.

The chain links TRBV9 to TRBJ2-7; the D is unclear. The CDR3 totals 14 residues. Trimming removed 0 bases at V and 3 bases at J, with 10 bases between. Germline V gives CDR1 SGDLS, CDR2 YYNGEE. The CDR3 loop reads CASSVGWGLYEQYF. The CDR3 DNA follows: TGTGCCAGCAGCGTAGGTTGGGGTCTCTACGAGCAGTACTTC.

This clonotype showed up just a few times. In DNA, the CDR3 is TGTGCCAGCAGTTGGGGAGGGGTAGGGTTTGGGGGCGAGCAGTACTTC. Protein sequence: CASSWGGVGFGGEQYF. The chain links TRBV12-3 or TRBV12-4 to TRBJ2-7; 7 bases line up with TRBD2. V lost 4 bases and J lost 6; bases outside the gene matches: 15. The CDR3 extends over 16 amino acids.

This clonotype has a handful of counts. J is TRBJ2-3 and V is TRBV3-1; TRBD2 aligns across 9 bases. There are 12 residues in the CDR3. Germline V lookup: CDR1 LGHDT, CDR2 YNNKEL (reference sequence). V lost 4 bases and J lost 9; bases outside the gene matches: 2. The CDR3 DNA is TGTGCCAGCAGCCTGGGACTAGCCACGCAGTATTTT. Translating gives CASSLGLATQYF.

The chain joins TRBV12-3 or TRBV12-4 to TRBJ1-1, with 7 bases fitting TRBD1. With V trimmed by 4 bases and J by 13 bases, 6 bases remained unmatched. The CDR3 is made up of 11 amino acids. In nucleotides, the CDR3 is TGTGCCAGCAGTTCCAACGGACAGGTTTTCTTT. This sequence encodes CASSSNGQVFF.

V is TRBV5-1 and J is TRBJ1-1; D ambiguous. This CDR3 region has 14 residues. From germline, CDR1 is SGHRS and CDR2 YFSETQ. V was pared by 0 bases and J by 6 bases, with 12 bases between. The CDR3 sequence: CASSLGVRRAEAFF. The CDR3 DNA follows: TGCGCCAGCAGCTTGGGGGTAAGAAGGGCTGAAGCTTTCTTT. Full variable domain (remainder filled in from reference TRBV5-1 and TRBJ1-1): KAGVTQTPRYLIKTRGQQVTLSCSPISGHRSVSWYQQTPGQGLQFLFEYFSETQRNKGNFPGRFSGRQFSNSRSEMNVSTLELGDSALYLCASSLGVRRAEAFFGQGTRLTVV.

This clonotype was seen more than once but under ten times. The chain recombines TRBV5-1 with TRBJ1-2; D ambiguous. This CDR3 contains 12 residues. Germline V CDR1 and CDR2: SGHRS, YFSETQ. V was pared by 3 bases and J by 8 bases, with 11 bases between. The chain's CDR3 is CASSSYRRGYTF. The CDR3 DNA is TGCGCCAGCAGCTCCTACCGGCGGGGCTACACCTTC. The whole variable domain, remainder taken from reference TRBV5-1 and TRBJ1-2, is KAGVTQTPRYLIKTRGQQVTLSCSPISGHRSVSWYQQTPGQGLQFLFEYFSETQRNKGNFPGRFSGRQFSNSRSEMNVSTLELGDSALYLCASSSYRRGYTFGSGTRLTVV.